This T cell receptor (beta chain) originates from a study of OX40 agonist ivuxolimab in advanced cancers. The CDR3 totals 16 residues. Germline V gene sequence: CDR1 MGHDK, CDR2 SYGVNS. Losses at the gene ends were 4 bases for V and 7 bases for J; bases not matched to a gene: 7. Only in-frame clones appear in the TCRdb table, and some are missing; sequencing was by immunoSEQ multiplex PCR. The repertoire holds some 71,000 clones, roughly 84% seen once, with less than 0.9% in the top ten. The material was CD4+ or CD8+ T cells sorted from blood, obtained in a trial of the OX40 agonist ivuxolimab. V is TRBV25-1 and J is TRBJ1-6; 10 nucleotides align to TRBD1. This TCR was sampled from an adult with an advanced solid tumor such as melanoma, head and neck, liver or kidney cancer. This CDR3 reads CASSAFGTGENSPLHF. CDR3 nucleotides: TGTGCCAGCAGTGCCTTCGGGACAGGGGAGAATTCACCCCTCCACTTT.